Below, one T cell receptor (beta chain) is given with its context. The clone's antigen remains unknown. It has no much larger one-base neighbor in the sample; base qualities were not kept. Using the deep immunoSEQ assay, multiplex PCR amplified TCR CDR3 regions from genomic DNA. Extracted genomic DNA from each cell subset was distributed evenly across all wells of several immunoSEQ 96-well plates, and each plate was treated as a replicate. Each replicate PCR for sorted subsets received approximately 220 ng genomic DNA, equal to tens of thousands of T cell genomes. The purified libraries were quantified using a Qubit 3.0 fluorometer, sized with a Bioanalyzer 2100, and then quantified again using the KAPA Library Quantification kit. Each immunoSEQ 96-well plate was sequenced on its own single-read 150-cycle Illumina NextSeq 550 flow cell. As for the authors' bioinformatics: Because the immunoSEQ output held only junctional sequences and lacked quality scores, the filtering could not match the filtering applied to full-length reads. Sequences were annotated with PyIR, a Python wrapper for IgBLAST v1.9, and V/J genes and CDR3 were assigned using IMGT germline references. Reads were removed for weak V/J assignments (E-value above 1e-6), missing CDR3, stop codons, out-of-frame junctions, or ambiguous translated residues. V3J clonotypes were defined by identical inferred V gene, J gene, and CDR3 amino acid sequence. Percentage overlap between repertoires was calculated by dividing the number of shared unique clonotypes by the size of the smaller repertoire. Repertoire richness was assessed with RTK rarefaction, the Chao1 estimator, and Recon v2.1 estimates of unobserved clonotypes. For all TCRbeta clonotypes obtained by the gDNA method from four donors, generation probabilities were computed with OLGA. TCRdb carries this immuneACCESS record with in-frame sequences only. Its versions omit some clonotypes, under half of them owing to an unresolved V gene in the studies checked, with the rest unexplained. V and J calls and clone size follow that table, whereas D and trimming were derived from the DNA. This sample lists 2 million to 2.5 million clones; approximately 93% were detected once. In total, the top ten clones hold under 0.45% of the sample.

The data derive from a study of shared clonotypes between healthy human individuals (dated by TCRdb to 2018 to 2020). In the study overall: The cohort comprised two women and a few men aged 18 to 49 years. For each donor, three plates each were used for CD4 naive and CD4 memory, two plates were used for CD8 naive, and one plate was used for CD8 memory. Blood TCR repertoires of about 5 healthy adults were deeply sequenced to estimate repertoire size and the extent of clonotype sharing between individuals. To increase sequencing depth and limit assay-specific biases, different laboratories used diverse techniques to prepare libraries and sequence TCR repertoires. Per donor, leukapheresis produced somewhere between about 0.85 and 8.9 billion PBMCs. The full study reports these points: Sampling was limited to blood, and TCR repertoires in tissue likely differ from TCR repertoires in blood. The genetic and exposure-history diversity represented was limited by the small number of donors. Higher generation probabilities were observed for clonotypes shared by all four sorted-subset donors than for non-shared clonotypes. Pairwise subsampling led to the expectation that sequencing depth would affect the degree of clonotype sharing among donors. Sharing across a few donors was observed for around 5% of naive CD4, about 3.2% of naive CD8, around 2.5% of memory CD4, and less than 0.45% of memory CD8 clonotypes. Incomplete sequencing was indicated by rarefaction of sorted-subset datasets, despite the large sequencing depth. Larger estimated clonotype richness was generally found for naive subsets than for memory subsets.

CDR1 and CDR2 are read off the germline V gene as MNHEY and SVGAGI. The CDR3, cysteine through phenylalanine, is 13 amino acids long. The DNA shown is the 39-base CDR3, in frame from base 1. Healthy HIV-negative adults with no recently reported acute infections or vaccinations were included as donors. Only Caucasian adults living in Nashville, Tennessee, USA were represented among the donors. CD4+ T cells were enriched by magnetic negative selection; naive cells were then positively selected on CD45RA, and the negative fraction formed the memory subset. Blood was obtained by leukapheresis, after which PBMCs were separated by Ficoll-Histopaque density gradient centrifugation and cryopreserved in liquid nitrogen vapor phase. Analytical flow cytometry was used to check the purity and quantity of each magnetically sorted T cell population. Genomic DNA was isolated from every sorted fraction and measured by UV absorbance on a Nanodrop 2000c.

Sequencing input: naive CD4+ T cells from PBMCs. Read against the paper, the sample's cell subset or site label means: CD45RA+ positively selected. The TCR sequence derives from a man between 18 and 29 years old in good health. Some clones in this sample may be carry-over from other donors' samples. The chain is made from TRBV6-5 and TRBJ2-5, and TRBD1 matches 10 of the central bases. The J call may be mistaken, given a closer DNA end match to TRBJ2-7. The CDR3 reads CASRQGARYEQYF. DNA sequence: TGTGCCAGCCGACAGGGGGCCCGTTACGAGCAGTACTTC.